The present TCR beta chain was sequenced within a study of PD-1 blockade in classical Hodgkin lymphoma (TCRdb year 2020). A note on the overall study: Nivolumab dosing was 3 mg/kg intravenously every 2 weeks, continuing until either disease progression or unacceptable toxicity. To define a peripheral blood immune signature of response to PD-1 blockade in classical Hodgkin lymphoma, the study combined TCR beta sequencing with CyTOF. Overall results and qualifications from the work: Newly diagnosed patients were reported to have lower baseline TCR diversity than healthy donors, and relapsed/refractory patients were reported to have lower baseline TCR diversity still. CD4+ but not CD8+ TCR diversity rose significantly by C4D1 (p=0.0027 vs p=0.16), most apparent in complete responders (p=0.02). Patients starting nivolumab less than 1 year after ASCT had lower diversity and were excluded from later analyses to avoid confounding by immune reconstitution. Among trial patients, those achieving complete response had baseline diversity similar to that of newly diagnosed patients, while diversity was significantly lower in partial responders and progressors. The study was limited to a single clinical trial cohort, and causes of repertoire differences, possibly disease activity or prior therapy, remained undefined.

Cut back by 2 bases and 9 bases, the V and J ends lie 14 bases apart. Sequences SGHDN (CDR1) and FVKESK (CDR2) are obtained from the germline V gene. The CDR3 has 15 amino acids, counting the end cysteine and phenylalanine. Only CDR3 DNA is held: 45 bases, read in frame from base 1. The Qiagen DNeasy kit was used to extract genomic DNA from unsorted PBMCs and from the negatively selected CD4+ and CD8+ fractions. TCR beta CDR3 regions were subjected to amplification by immunoSEQ multiplex PCR with primers that anneal to V and J segments. A synthetic immune receptor repertoire was used to minimize amplification bias, and any remaining bias was removed computationally after sequencing. The original methods were these. Custom Python scripts were used to quantify repertoire diversity as the Shannon entropy index. Unsorted, CD4+ and CD8+ repertoires were examined separately, except in combined analyses, for which CD4+ and CD8+ sequences were merged in silico. A clone counted as expanded when the clone's frequency after treatment rose at least 2-fold relative to C1D1, and clones undetected at baseline were given a pseudocount of 0.5. Singleton clones were defined as clones with 0 or 1 copy at C1D1, and non-singleton clones were defined as clones with 2 or more copies. By matching protein sequences in sorted samples from the same patient, clones expanded in unsorted samples were annotated as CD4+, CD8+ or unknown. Wilcoxon tests on paired samples were used to test changes in diversity from C1D1 to C4D1. TCRdb obtained this table from immuneACCESS and retained in-frame rearrangements with V and J assigned. These tables miss some clones; where compared with another copy, unresolved V genes account for less than half of the shortfall, and the remainder is unexplained. The V and J calls and clone size were taken over from that table, and D and trimming were inferred from the DNA. This sample gives some 95,000 clones in total; about nine tenths of them show up just once. In total, the top ten clones hold around 2.7% of the sample.

The label giving this sample's time point can be read as: cycle 4 day 1 (C4D1), after less than seven weeks of nivolumab. Every trial patient had relapsed after autologous stem cell transplantation, and cohorts A, B and C differed in prior brentuximab vedotin exposure. A total of under 70 patients with relapsed/refractory classical Hodgkin lymphoma made up the trial cohort, and each patient's best overall response was complete response, partial response or progressive disease. Trial patients were treated with single-agent nivolumab in the multi-cohort phase II CheckMate 205 trial. An independent review committee assessed best overall response using the 2007 International Working Group response criteria. Trial PBMCs were collected just before the start of nivolumab (C1D1) and during therapy at cycle 2 day 1 and cycle 4 day 1. Peripheral blood was collected in 8 mL Vacutainer Cell Preparation Tubes, from which PBMCs were isolated by centrifugation and then cryopreserved.

Concerning this clone itself: Its antigen specificity is not known. Base qualities are not at hand, and no much larger clone is one base apart.

This specimen was peripheral blood mononuclear cells (PBMCs), taken before the fourth cycle of nivolumab. The clonotype comes from a human donor with classical Hodgkin lymphoma. This receptor chain uses TRBV14 and TRBJ1-6; TRBD1 might be the D gene, on 5 matching bases. The nucleotides read TGTGCCAGCAGCCAATTAACGGCTGGGGCTTCACCCCTCCACTTT. The encoded protein is CASSQLTAGASPLHF.